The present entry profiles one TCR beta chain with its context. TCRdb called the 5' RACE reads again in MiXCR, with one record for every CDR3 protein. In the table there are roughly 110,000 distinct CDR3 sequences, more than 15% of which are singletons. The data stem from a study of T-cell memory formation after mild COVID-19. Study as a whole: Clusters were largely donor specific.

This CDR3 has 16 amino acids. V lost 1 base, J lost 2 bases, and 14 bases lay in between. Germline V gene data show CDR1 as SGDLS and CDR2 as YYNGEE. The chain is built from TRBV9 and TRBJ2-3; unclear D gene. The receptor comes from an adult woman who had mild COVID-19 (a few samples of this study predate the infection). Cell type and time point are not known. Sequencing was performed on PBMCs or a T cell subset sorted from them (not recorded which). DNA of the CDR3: TGTGCCAGCAGCGTACAGGACCAACCGATCACAGATACGCAGTATTTT. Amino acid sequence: CASSVQDQPITDTQYF. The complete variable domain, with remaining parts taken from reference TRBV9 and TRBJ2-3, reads DSGVTQTPKHLITATGQRVTLRCSPRSGDLSVYWYQQSLDQGLQFLIQYYNGEERAKGNILERFSAQQFPDLHSELNLSSLELGDSALYFCASSVQDQPITDTQYFGPGTRLTVL.